A single sample gave rise to the 20 T cell receptor beta chains below, sequenced in a study of spatial heterogeneity in lung cancer. Time point here: blood at routine non-recurrence follow-up after resection. TCRdb reanalysed the 5' RACE reads using MiXCR and keeps one entry per CDR3 protein. The sample contains more than 40,000 distinct CDR3 sequences, about 22% of which appear only once. Here the sequenced sample was PBMCs, taken at follow-up. These receptors were obtained from a female donor with early-stage non-small cell lung cancer.

This clonotype was seen repeatedly, ten times or more. The CDR3, as DNA: TGTGCCAGCAGCGCCGGGGGGGCGATGAGGGCAGATACGCAGTATTTT. This sequence encodes CASSAGGAMRADTQYF. This rearrangement joins TRBV5-4 to TRBJ2-3; TRBD2 matches 8 bases. V shed 4 bases and J 4 bases; nucleotides not matched to a gene: 11. The V gene's germline CDR1 is SGHNT and CDR2 YYREEE (reference sequence). The CDR3 is 16 residues long.

The chain is built from TRBV2 and TRBJ1-1, with a weak D call TRBD1 (5 bases). Trimming took 6 bases from V and 0 from J, leaving 11 bases between them. The CDR3 covers 14 residues. Germline V gene sequence: CDR1 SNHLY, CDR2 FYNNEI. DNA of the CDR3: TGTGCCAGCAGCGGAGGGGTGATGAACACTGAAGCTTTCTTT. Protein product: CASSGGVMNTEAFF.

This chain connects TRBV9 to TRBJ2-6; TRBD1 aligns across 10 bases. The CDR3 is 17 residues long. Per the germline V gene, CDR1 is SGDLS and CDR2 is YYNGEE. The ends lost 2 bases at V and 1 base at J; junction bases unmatched: 3. This CDR3 reads CASSVTGGASGANVLTF. The CDR3 DNA sequence: TGTGCCAGCAGCGTGACAGGGGGCGCATCTGGGGCCAACGTCCTGACTTTC.

V is TRBV20-1 and J is TRBJ2-4, with TRBD1 as a possible D gene (5 bases). The CDR3 has 13 amino acids. V lost 5 bases and J lost 8, with 16 bases in between. CDR1 is DFQATT and CDR2 is SNEGSKA in the germline V gene (reference sequence). This chain's CDR3 is CSAPPSGRDIQYF. The DNA of the CDR3 is TGCAGTGCTCCCCCCTCAGGCAGGGACATTCAGTACTTC.

This rearrangement joins TRBV7-9 to TRBJ2-5; weak D call: TRBD1 (5 bases). The CDR3 runs 14 residues. From germline, CDR1 is SEHNR and CDR2 FQNEAQ (reference sequence). The V end lost 2 bases, the J end lost 5 bases, and 12 bases lay between the germline ends. CDR3: CASSLLVKGETQYF. CDR3 DNA: TGTGCCAGCAGCTTACTAGTGAAGGGGGAGACCCAGTACTTC.

This CDR3 reads CASSTSAWTDTQYF. The CDR3 DNA is TGTGCCAGTAGTACTAGCGCGTGGACAGATACGCAGTATTTT. The V gene is TRBV19, the J gene TRBJ2-3; D possibly corresponds to TRBD2 (6 bases). The CDR3 length is 14 residues. The V end was cut by 4 bases, the J end by 3 bases, with 11 bases between. Germline loops: CDR1 LNHDA, CDR2 SQIVND (reference sequence). Complete variable domain (other parts from reference TRBV19 and TRBJ2-3): DGGITQSPKYLFRKEGQNVTLSCEQNLNHDAMYWYRQDPGQGLRLIYYSQIVNDFQKGDIAEGYSVSREKKESFPLTVTSAQKNPTAFYLCASSTSAWTDTQYFGPGTRLTVL.

The J gene is TRBJ1-3, the V gene TRBV14; 7 bases are shared with TRBD1. The CDR3 is 15 amino acids. Trimming cost V 5 bases and J 0 bases; bases outside gene matches: 4. CDR1 and CDR2 (germline): SGHDN, FVKESK. CDR3 sequence: CASSSRTGSGNTIYF. DNA of the CDR3: TGTGCCAGCAGCTCGCGGACAGGCTCTGGAAACACCATATATTTT.

This clonotype was observed a single time. The V call is TRBV2, the J call TRBJ2-7; 7 nucleotides agree with TRBD1. After removal of 7 bases from V and 6 bases from J, the junction contained 12 bases not matched to a gene. CDR1 is SNHLY, CDR2 FYNNEI, per germline. CDR3 length: 14 amino acids. CDR3 sequence (DNA): TGTGCCAGCACTAACCGGCAACAGGGGCCCGAGCAGTACTTC. This encodes CASTNRQQGPEQYF.

Only one count was recorded for this clonotype. This could be a read error, since a much larger clone is one nucleotide away. J is TRBJ2-2 and V is TRBV7-2; D remains ambiguous. V lost 1 base and J 1 base, leaving 4 bases between the germline ends. The CDR3 totals 14 residues. Per the germline V gene, CDR1 is SGHTA and CDR2 is FQGNSA. The CDR3: CTSSLVKNTGELFF. CDR3 bases: TGTACCAGCAGCTTAGTAAAGAACACCGGGGAGCTGTTTTTT. Combining the CDR3 with reference TRBV7-2 and TRBJ2-2 gives the whole variable domain GAGVSQSPSNKVTEKGKDVELRCDPISGHTALYWYRQSLGQGLEFLIYFQGNSAPDKSGLPSDRFSAERTGGSVSTLTIQRTQQEDSAVYLCTSSLVKNTGELFFGEGSRLTVL.

The table lists this clonotype with many counts. The chain recombines TRBV25-1 with TRBJ1-2; a weak D match, TRBD1 (5 bases). Germline CDR1 reads MGHDK; CDR2 reads SYGVNS. The CDR3 spans 15 residues. The V end lost 4 bases, the J end lost 5 bases, and 17 bases lay between the germline ends. CDR3 DNA sequence: TGTGCCAGCAGTGGATTTAGCCTCAAGGGGTATGGCTACACCTTC. This sequence encodes CASSGFSLKGYGYTF.

The V and J genes are TRBV5-1 and TRBJ2-1; D is unresolved. The CDR3 is 12 residues long. The V gene's germline CDR1 is SGHRS and CDR2 YFSETQ. V was shortened by 0 bases and J by 12 bases, with 10 bases between the two germline ends. The CDR3 sequence: CASSLEARTQFF. DNA of the CDR3: TGCGCCAGCAGCTTGGAGGCCAGGACGCAGTTCTTC.

The chain links TRBV9 to TRBJ1-2, with 9 bases aligning to TRBD1. CDR1 and CDR2 from the germline V gene are SGDLS and YYNGEE. The CDR3 totals 15 residues. J gave up 8 bases and V 0 bases, and 8 bases lay outside the gene matches. CDR3 sequence (DNA): TGTGCCAGCAGCGTAGAAGCACAGGGGGCTTTAGGCTACACCTTC. It specifies CASSVEAQGALGYTF. Combining the CDR3 with reference TRBV9 and TRBJ1-2 gives the whole variable domain DSGVTQTPKHLITATGQRVTLRCSPRSGDLSVYWYQQSLDQGLQFLIQYYNGEERAKGNILERFSAQQFPDLHSELNLSSLELGDSALYFCASSVEAQGALGYTFGSGTRLTVV.

This clonotype was seen ten or more times. The chain joins TRBV12-3 or TRBV12-4 to TRBJ2-3; D gene unclear. This CDR3 contains 12 residues. Trimming took 2 bases from V and 5 from J, leaving 5 bases between them. CDR3 in amino acids: CASSLRVDTQYF. The DNA for the CDR3 is TGTGCCAGCAGTTTAAGGGTAGATACGCAGTATTTT.

At least ten counts were recorded for this clonotype. The V call is TRBV7-9, the J call TRBJ2-1, with D maybe TRBD1 (5 bases). There are 14 residues in the CDR3. From germline, CDR1 is SEHNR and CDR2 FQNEAQ (reference sequence). The V end was cut by 1 base, the J end by 7 bases, with 11 bases between. CDR3 loop: CASSLGGPRNEQFF. In DNA form, the CDR3 reads TGTGCCAGCAGCTTAGGGGGCCCTCGGAATGAGCAGTTCTTC.

This clonotype was picked up a small number of times. This chain links TRBV20-1 with TRBJ1-5; maybe TRBD1 (5 bases). The CDR3 runs to 12 residues. Germline CDR1 and CDR2: DFQATT and SNEGSKA (reference sequence). V dropped 6 bases and J dropped 2 bases, with 8 bases sitting between them. CDR3 DNA sequence: TGCAGTGCCGGAGGGGGCAATCAGCCCCAGCATTTT. Its protein is CSAGGGNQPQHF.

As concerns this clonotype: A much larger clonotype is one base distant, so this may be a read error. The chain recombines TRBV7-9 with TRBJ1-4, with D unclear. Trimming shortened V by 5 bases and J by 6 bases, and 7 bases separated the two germline ends. Germline V gene data show CDR1 as SEHNR and CDR2 as FQNEAQ (reference sequence). This CDR3 has 12 residues. CDR3 sequence: CASSRCYEKLFF. CDR3 nucleotide sequence: TGTGCCAGCAGCCGTTGCTATGAAAAACTGTTTTTT.

This clonotype was counted between two and nine times. The chain combines TRBV11-1 with TRBJ2-7; D gene unclear. This CDR3 region has 13 residues. The germline V and J ends were trimmed by 7 bases and 0 bases, with 10 bases remaining between them. Germline lookup yields CDR1 SGHAT and CDR2 FQDESV (reference sequence). Here the CDR3 DNA reads TGTGCCAGCAACCCGACGGACTCCTACGAGCAGTACTTC. It is translated as CASNPTDSYEQYF.

This chain links TRBV6-5 with TRBJ1-2; possibly TRBD1 for D (6 bases). Germline V gene data show CDR1 as MNHEY and CDR2 as SVGAGI. Trimming pared 4 bases from V and 8 bases from J, leaving 17 bases between. There are 14 residues in the CDR3. The CDR3 spells CASSWGAGSSGYTF. The CDR3 DNA reads as TGTGCCAGCAGTTGGGGGGCAGGGAGTTCAGGCTACACCTTC.

This clonotype was detected ten times or more. The chain is built from TRBV29-1 and TRBJ2-5; no firm D call. The CDR3 totals 11 residues. V lost 4 bases, J lost 5 bases, and 8 bases lay in between. Per germline, CDR1 SQVTM and CDR2 ANQGSEA. CDR3: CSVAPGETQYF. CDR3 coding DNA: TGCAGCGTTGCCCCTGGGGAGACCCAGTACTTC.

This clonotype was recorded many times. This chain links TRBV29-1 with TRBJ2-7, with 9 bases matching TRBD1. The CDR3 has 12 residues. V lost 7 bases to trimming and J lost 4 bases; unmatched junction nucleotides: 5. Germline lookup yields CDR1 SQVTM and CDR2 ANQGSEA. The CDR3 DNA reads as TGCAGCGGGACAGGGGAAACTTACGAGCAGTACTTC. This codes for CSGTGETYEQYF.